Reported below is one TCR beta chain. Its target is unknown. The data derive from a study of shared clonotypes between healthy human individuals. For the study at large: The donor pool was made up of two women and a few men aged 18 to 49. Findings and limits, study-wide: Generation probabilities of non-shared clonotypes were lower (relative to those shared by all four donors). An expected dependence of interdonor clonotype sharing on sequencing depth was noted. The study found roughly 5% of naive CD4 clonotypes shared across a few donors.

Assay: immunoSEQ multiplex PCR; the TCRdb copy retains only in-frame clones and omits some. The sample yields around 2.3 million clones, around 95% seen once. The CDR3 has 14 amino acids. Trimming took 6 bases from V and 3 from J; bases not matched to a gene: 8. Germline V gene data show CDR1 as SNHLY and CDR2 as FYNNEI. V and J are TRBV2 and TRBJ2-7, with TRBD1 identical over 7 bases. This TCR derives from a man younger than 30 in good health. The specimen sequenced was naive CD4+ T cells sorted from blood. Subset here: CD45RA+ positively selected. The CDR3 bases are TGTGCCAGCAGGTTTAGGCAGGGGGTCTACGAGCAGTACTTC. Protein product: CASRFRQGVYEQYF.